One sample yielded the 29 T cell receptor beta chains listed below, sequenced in a study of blood T cell repertoires in COVID-19 (TCRdb year 2020). Library preparation used the immunoSEQ multiplex PCR assay. As stored in TCRdb, this immuneACCESS dataset retains in-frame rearrangements with V and J assigned. A fraction of the clones does not appear; measured against another copy, unresolved V genes explain less than half of the discrepancy, and the remainder lacks a known reason. In this sample the table shows 200,000 to 300,000 clones, about 85% of which occur a single time. Together, the top ten hold 3.5% to 5% of the sample. The sequencing input was peripheral blood. These receptors were collected from a man aged 55-75 years with acute or convalescent COVID-19.

The chain recombines TRBV28 with TRBJ1-1, with D perhaps matching TRBD1 (5 bases). The CDR3 has 16 residues. Germline-derived CDR1 and CDR2 are MDHEN and SYDVKM. The V and J ends lost 2 bases and 6 bases respectively, with 19 bases between them. The CDR3 region has the DNA TGTGCCAGCAGTTTAACACACCCCCCTGGGGGGGCTGAAGCTTTCTTT. Translated: CASSLTHPPGGAEAFF.

V is TRBV30 and J is TRBJ1-6, with 7 positions matching TRBD1. CDR1 and CDR2 from the germline V gene are GTSNPN and SVGIG (reference sequence). The CDR3 is 15 amino acids. J was trimmed by 9 bases and V by 4 bases; bases with no gene match: 12. This CDR3 reads CAWNLRQGAGSPLHF. CDR3 coding DNA: TGTGCCTGGAACCTCCGACAGGGAGCGGGTTCACCCCTCCACTTT. The complete variable domain, with remaining parts taken from reference TRBV30 and TRBJ1-6, reads SQTIHQWPATLVQPVGSPLSLECTVEGTSNPNLYWYRQAAGRGLQLLFYSVGIGQISSEVPQNLSASRPQDRQFILSSKKLLLSDSGFYLCAWNLRQGAGSPLHFGNGTRLTVT.

The chain has TRBV5-5 and TRBJ1-2; 8 bases fit TRBD1. The CDR3 runs to 14 residues. The V segment lost 4 bases and the J segment 5 bases; nucleotides outside the gene matches: 7. Germline V lookup: CDR1 SGHKS, CDR2 YYEKEE (reference sequence). The CDR3 nucleotides are TGTGCCAGCAGCACCGGGACAGGATCATATGGCTACACCTTC. Translation: CASSTGTGSYGYTF.

V gene TRBV2 combines with J gene TRBJ2-1; 10 nucleotides agree with TRBD2. With 4 bases clipped from V and 5 bases from J, the junction kept 5 bases outside the gene matches. From germline, CDR1 is SNHLY and CDR2 FYNNEI. CDR3 length: 15 residues. The CDR3 nucleotides are TGTGCCAGCAGTGCTTCGGGACTAGCGAACAATGAGCAGTTCTTC. Translated, it gives CASSASGLANNEQFF.

The rearrangement joins TRBV2 to TRBJ2-3, with 7 bases identical to TRBD2. Trimming removed 3 bases from V and 3 bases from J; junction bases left unmatched: 3. CDR3 length equals 14 residues. Germline loops: CDR1 SNHLY, CDR2 FYNNEI. This CDR3 is CASSDLAETDTQYF. CDR3 sequence (DNA): TGTGCCAGCAGTGACCTAGCGGAAACAGATACGCAGTATTTT.

V and J are TRBV18 and TRBJ2-6, with 9 bases matching TRBD1. The CDR3 has 19 residues. V dropped 2 bases and J dropped 0; count of bases not matched to a gene: 8. Germline V gives CDR1 KGHSH, CDR2 LQKENI. CDR3 nucleotides: TGTGCCAGCTCACCAACCCCGGGACAGGGTACCTCTGGGGCCAACGTCCTGACTTTC. It specifies CASSPTPGQGTSGANVLTF.

CDR3 nucleotides: TGTGCCAGCAGCTTTGGCCTAGCGGGGACCGGGGAGCTGTTTTTT. This translates into CASSFGLAGTGELFF. The V gene is TRBV7-6, the J gene TRBJ2-2, with TRBD2 matching 9 bases. Germline CDR1 is SGHVS and CDR2 is FNYEAQ. The CDR3 is 15 residues long. The V gene end was trimmed by 3 bases and the J gene end by 5 bases; junction bases not matched to a gene: 4.

The chain recombines TRBV5-1 with TRBJ2-2; 7 bases align to TRBD2. The CDR3 sequence is 15 residues long. Germline lookup yields CDR1 SGHRS and CDR2 YFSETQ. The V and J ends lost 1 base and 6 bases, in that order; junction bases with no gene match: 6. The CDR3 spells CASSLLGGFAGELFF. The CDR3 DNA follows: TGCGCCAGCAGCTTGCTGGGAGGGTTCGCCGGGGAGCTGTTTTTT.

V usage is TRBV6-5 and J usage is TRBJ2-7; 14 bases agree with TRBD2. This CDR3 contains 15 residues. The V gene end was trimmed by 0 bases and the J gene end by 7 bases; junction bases not matched to a gene: 2. Germline-derived CDR1 and CDR2 are MNHEY and SVGAGI. The CDR3 DNA follows: TGTGCCAGCAGTTACTCGACTAGCGGGGGGGGAGAGCAGTACTTC. It translates to CASSYSTSGGGEQYF.

This chain joins TRBV19 and TRBJ1-2; D might be TRBD1 (5 bases). V shed 6 bases and J shed 5 bases, with 13 bases lying between them. The CDR3 is made up of 13 amino acids. CDR1 is LNHDA and CDR2 is SQIVND in the germline V gene (reference sequence). The CDR3: CASSGSGLYGYTF. The CDR3 DNA is TGTGCCAGTAGCGGATCAGGGTTGTATGGCTACACCTTC.

V gene TRBV4-1 combines with J gene TRBJ1-5, with D tentatively TRBD1 (6 bases). V was clipped by 0 bases and J by 4 bases, with 10 bases between them. The CDR3 is made up of 15 amino acids. Germline loops: CDR1 MGHRA, CDR2 YSYEKL. CDR3 region: CASSQEMGANQPQHF. CDR3 DNA: TGCGCCAGCAGCCAAGAAATGGGGGCGAATCAGCCCCAGCATTTT.

V is TRBV15 and J is TRBJ1-4; 9 nucleotides line up with TRBD1. The CDR3 runs 18 residues. V was clipped by 0 bases and J by 3 bases; unmatched bases: 8. Germline assignment: CDR1 LNHNV and CDR2 YYDKDF (reference sequence). The CDR3 coding sequence is TGTGCCACCAGCAGAGATAAGGGACAGGGAACCGCTAATGAAAAACTGTTTTTT. Translation gives CATSRDKGQGTANEKLFF.

The rearrangement uses TRBV9 and TRBJ2-3; D is ambiguous. Germline loops: CDR1 SGDLS, CDR2 YYNGEE. V was trimmed by 0 bases and J by 6 bases, leaving 8 bases between them. CDR3 length: 13 residues. For the CDR3, the DNA is TGTGCCAGCAGCGTAGCTCCGCAGGATACGCAGTATTTT. Amino acids: CASSVAPQDTQYF.

The J gene is TRBJ2-3, the V gene TRBV19; 11 bases are a match to TRBD2. V shed 5 bases, J shed 0 bases, and the junction held 7 bases outside the gene matches. Germline V gene lookup returns CDR1 LNHDA and CDR2 SQIVND (reference sequence). The CDR3 runs 17 residues. As DNA, the CDR3 is TGTGCCAGTAGTTCCTTGACTAGCGGGGTGAGCACAGATACGCAGTATTTT. It codes for CASSSLTSGVSTDTQYF. The entire variable domain, with the rest obtained from reference TRBV19 and TRBJ2-3, is as follows: DGGITQSPKYLFRKEGQNVTLSCEQNLNHDAMYWYRQDPGQGLRLIYYSQIVNDFQKGDIAEGYSVSREKKESFPLTVTSAQKNPTAFYLCASSSLTSGVSTDTQYFGPGTRLTVL.

J is TRBJ1-3 and V is TRBV10-3; the D gene is possibly TRBD1 (6 bases). The CDR3 contains 12 residues. Germline-derived CDR1 and CDR2 are ENHRY and SYGVKD. Trimming took 6 bases from V and 3 from J, leaving 6 bases between them. The DNA for the CDR3 is TGTGCCATCAGCAGGGGTGGAAACACCATATATTTT. This codes for CAISRGGNTIYF.

The gene calls are TRBV7-2 and TRBJ2-3, with TRBD2 matching over 10 bases. Germline lookup yields CDR1 SGHTA and CDR2 FQGNSA. The V segment lost 5 bases and the J segment 5 bases; nucleotides outside the gene matches: 10. This CDR3 is built from 16 residues. CDR3 amino acids: CASSTWTSGIGDTQYF. CDR3 coding DNA: TGTGCCAGCAGCACCTGGACTAGCGGCATTGGAGATACGCAGTATTTT.

This clone was recorded a few times. The chain has TRBV18 and TRBJ2-1; D may be TRBD2 (6 bases). Germline CDR1 is KGHSH and CDR2 is LQKENI. The V end lost 0 bases, the J end lost 6 bases, and 12 bases lay between the germline ends. The CDR3 has 15 residues. In nucleotides, the CDR3 is TGTGCCAGCTCACCACCGGCACTAGCCCCCAATGAGCAGTTCTTC. It is translated as CASSPPALAPNEQFF.

V and J are TRBV18 and TRBJ2-2; tentative D call: TRBD2 (5 bases). V lost 6 bases to trimming and J lost 1 base, with 15 bases between them. The CDR3 is made up of 16 amino acids. CDR1 is KGHSH, CDR2 LQKENI, per germline. The CDR3: CASSPPWRVNTGELFF. In DNA form, the CDR3 reads TGTGCCAGCTCCCCGCCGTGGCGGGTGAACACCGGGGAGCTGTTTTTT.

The gene calls are TRBV2 and TRBJ1-1; weak D call: TRBD1 (5 bases). The CDR3 sequence is 15 residues long. V lost 6 bases, J lost 2 bases, and 16 bases lay in between. Germline V lookup: CDR1 SNHLY, CDR2 FYNNEI. The CDR3 spells CASRGQGNINTEAFF. The CDR3 bases are TGTGCCAGCAGAGGACAAGGGAACATTAACACTGAAGCTTTCTTT.

The gene calls are TRBV6-2 or TRBV6-3 and TRBJ1-2; 8 bases match TRBD1. Losses at the gene ends were 6 bases for V and 4 bases for J; bases not matched to a gene: 7. Germline values: CDR1 MNHEY, CDR2 SVGEGT. CDR3 length equals 14 residues. The CDR3 DNA reads TGTGCCAGCAGCTCCCAGGGGGCCTTCTATGGCTACACCTTC. Its translation: CASSSQGAFYGYTF.

The genes are TRBV19 and TRBJ2-7; perhaps TRBD2 as D (6 bases). Germline assignment: CDR1 LNHDA and CDR2 SQIVND (reference sequence). The CDR3 sequence is 13 residues long. Trimming removed 5 bases at V and 2 bases at J, with 10 bases between. CDR3 nucleotide sequence: TGTGCCAGTAGTTACCGGGAGCCCTACGAGCAGTACTTC. Protein product: CASSYREPYEQYF. Full variable domain (remainder filled in from reference TRBV19 and TRBJ2-7): DGGITQSPKYLFRKEGQNVTLSCEQNLNHDAMYWYRQDPGQGLRLIYYSQIVNDFQKGDIAEGYSVSREKKESFPLTVTSAQKNPTAFYLCASSYREPYEQYFGPGTRLTVT.

The rearrangement joins TRBV14 to TRBJ2-7; TRBD2 aligns across 7 bases. V trimming: 3 bases; J trimming: 0 bases; junction bases outside the gene matches: 5. CDR1 is SGHDN and CDR2 is FVKESK in the germline V gene. This CDR3 contains 15 residues. The CDR3 spells CASSHRRGTSYEQYF. Written as DNA, the CDR3 is TGTGCCAGCAGCCACCGGCGGGGGACCTCCTACGAGCAGTACTTC.

This rearrangement joins TRBV6-2 or TRBV6-3 to TRBJ2-4; 9 nucleotides match TRBD1. Germline CDR1 is MNHEY and CDR2 is SVGEGT. Unmatched junction bases numbered 2, after V lost 5 bases and J lost 6 bases. This CDR3 comprises 13 residues. The CDR3 region is CASSGTGSNIQYF. As DNA, the CDR3 is TGTGCCAGCAGTGGGACAGGGTCAAACATTCAGTACTTC.

The V call is TRBV7-2, the J call TRBJ1-3, with 9 bases lining up with TRBD1. Germline trimming cut 4 bases from V and 1 base from J; bases unmatched to any gene: 5. From germline, CDR1 is SGHTA and CDR2 FQGNSA. CDR3 length: 16 residues. The CDR3 coding sequence is TGTGCCAGCAGCTCCCAACAGGGGGCGTCTGGAAACACCATATATTTT. Its translation is CASSSQQGASGNTIYF.

The DNA for the CDR3 is TGTGCCAGCAGTTACGCGGGACAGGAGAAAAACTATGGCTACACCTTC. Amino acids: CASSYAGQEKNYGYTF. This chain connects TRBV6-2 or TRBV6-3 to TRBJ1-2, with 8 bases fitting TRBD1. Germline lookup yields CDR1 MNHEY and CDR2 SVGEGT. The CDR3 is 16 amino acids. The V and J ends lost 2 bases and 2 bases, in that order; junction bases with no gene match: 7.

The chain has TRBV24-1 and TRBJ2-5; 9 positions agree with TRBD1. Germline V lookup: CDR1 KGHDR, CDR2 SFDVKD. The CDR3 is 16 amino acids. Germline trimming cut 0 bases from V and 4 bases from J; bases unmatched to any gene: 5. The CDR3 DNA sequence: TGTGCCACCAGTGATTTGCTGGGACAGGGTTCAGAGACCCAGTACTTC. Amino acid sequence: CATSDLLGQGSETQYF.

The V call is TRBV6-4, the J call TRBJ2-7; 10 bases agree with TRBD2. Trimming at V came to 6 bases and at J to 2 bases, leaving 7 bases not matched to a gene. The germline CDR1 and CDR2 sequences are MRHNA and SNTAGT. This CDR3 region has 15 residues. The CDR3 reads CASRFSGRAPYEQYF. In nucleotides, the CDR3 is TGTGCCAGCAGGTTCAGCGGGAGGGCCCCCTACGAGCAGTACTTC.

This clone was detected only a few times. The CDR3 sequence is CASSLARTGGTEAFF. In DNA form, the CDR3 reads TGTGCCAGCAGCTTGGCCCGGACAGGGGGCACTGAAGCTTTCTTT. This chain links TRBV5-4 with TRBJ1-1; 10 bases are shared with TRBD1. Germline V CDR1 and CDR2: SGHNT, YYREEE (reference sequence). After removal of 0 bases from V and 4 bases from J, the junction contained 3 bases not matched to a gene. The length of the CDR3 is 15 residues.

This clone was counted once. The rearrangement joins TRBV6-2 or TRBV6-3 to TRBJ2-2, with TRBD1 identical over 8 bases. After removal of 6 bases from V and 6 bases from J, the junction contained 9 bases not matched to a gene. Germline CDR1 is MNHEY and CDR2 is SVGEGT. CDR3 size: 15 residues. The DNA for the CDR3 is TGTGCCAGCAGCAGCCCACAGGGGGGACCCGGGGAGCTGTTTTTT. This translates into CASSSPQGGPGELFF.